The 20 T cell receptor beta chains listed next were all sequenced from one sample in a study of T cell repertoires and Cas9 in healthy adults. Sequencing was performed with immunoSEQ multiplex PCR; in TCRdb, only in-frame clones are kept and a portion is missing. The table records around 20,000 clones, about 88% of them present only once. Sequenced input: CD4+ effector T cells (CD127+, CD25-, CD137-, CD154-) from PBMCs; culture status not recorded. These TCRs come from a human donor in good health.

The CDR3 spells CASMIRGRPNYGYTF. CDR3 DNA sequence: TGTGCCAGCATGATCAGGGGGCGGCCTAACTATGGCTACACCTTC. J is TRBJ1-2 and V is TRBV2, with 8 bases matching TRBD1. The V and J ends lost 7 bases and 0 bases, in that order; junction bases with no gene match: 7. The CDR3 runs to 15 residues. Germline CDR1 and CDR2: SNHLY and FYNNEI.

The chain employs TRBV5-4 and TRBJ2-4; D possibly corresponds to TRBD1 (5 bases). The CDR3 has 14 residues. CDR1 SGHNT and CDR2 YYREEE come from the germline V gene (reference sequence). Trimming took off 4 bases at V and 7 bases at J, with 15 bases between the two ends. In DNA form, the CDR3 reads TGTGCCAGCAGCCCGGACCTTAACAGGAACATTCAGTACTTC. As protein: CASSPDLNRNIQYF.

The V gene is TRBV7-9, the J gene TRBJ1-4; possibly TRBD1 for D (6 bases). The CDR3 totals 14 residues. The V end lost 2 bases, the J end lost 5 bases, and 9 bases lay between the germline ends. Per the germline V gene, CDR1 is SEHNR and CDR2 is FQNEAQ (reference sequence). CDR3 sequence: CASSLRGANEKLFF. The CDR3 DNA sequence: TGTGCCAGCAGCTTACGGGGGGCGAATGAAAAACTGTTTTTT.

This chain links TRBV6-5 with TRBJ1-2; D not resolved. The CDR3 is made up of 14 amino acids. The germline CDR1 and CDR2 sequences are MNHEY and SVGAGI. V dropped 6 bases and J dropped 8 bases, with 19 bases sitting between them. The CDR3 DNA sequence: TGTGCCAGCAGCCGAGAGGGTTCTGTCTCGGGCTACACCTTC. Translating gives CASSREGSVSGYTF.

The rearrangement links TRBV11-1 to TRBJ1-1; a possible D gene is TRBD1 (6 bases). Trimming removed 1 base at V and 0 bases at J, with 12 bases between. Germline V lookup: CDR1 SGHAT, CDR2 FQDESV (reference sequence). The CDR3 has 16 amino acids. The CDR3 bases are TGTGCCAGCAGCTTAGACACAGGGATCATGAACACTGAAGCTTTCTTT. Translated, it gives CASSLDTGIMNTEAFF.

The CDR3 protein is CASSLFSGGTRSYEQYF. In DNA form, the CDR3 reads TGTGCCAGCAGCTTGTTTAGCGGGGGGACCCGCTCCTACGAGCAGTACTTC. The chain links TRBV5-6 to TRBJ2-7; 10 bases match TRBD2. CDR1 and CDR2 from the germline V gene are SGHDT and YYEEEE. Germline trimming cut 1 base from V and 0 bases from J; bases unmatched to any gene: 7. The CDR3 has 17 amino acids.

CDR3 sequence: CASSPPLTGEAFF. The CDR3 DNA reads as TGTGCCAGCTCACCACCGCTGACCGGAGAGGCTTTCTTT. This chain uses TRBV18 with TRBJ1-1; no definite D call. V dropped 0 bases and J dropped 11 bases, with 13 bases sitting between them. Germline V gene data show CDR1 as KGHSH and CDR2 as LQKENI. This CDR3 comprises 13 residues.

The chain joins TRBV5-4 to TRBJ2-7; TRBD1 agrees at 7 bases. Germline V gives CDR1 SGHNT, CDR2 YYREEE (reference sequence). The CDR3 runs to 14 residues. V dropped 5 bases and J dropped 3; count of bases not matched to a gene: 8. Written as DNA, the CDR3 is TGTGCCAGCAGTTCTGACAGGGATGGCTACGAGCAGTACTTC. Protein sequence: CASSSDRDGYEQYF.

The J gene is TRBJ2-7, the V gene TRBV19; TRBD1 agrees at 8 bases. CDR3 length: 15 amino acids. V dropped 6 bases and J dropped 3; count of bases not matched to a gene: 10. CDR1 and CDR2 (germline): LNHDA, SQIVND (reference sequence). Written as DNA, the CDR3 is TGTGCCAGTAGCCGGGACAGGACCAACCTCTACGAGCAGTACTTC. Translating it yields CASSRDRTNLYEQYF.

The J gene is TRBJ2-2, the V gene TRBV5-4; no clear D. The germline gives CDR1 SGHNT, CDR2 YYREEE (reference sequence). Trimming took 3 bases from V and 0 from J, leaving 6 bases between them. The CDR3 runs 14 residues. CDR3 residues: CASSWDTNTGELFF. CDR3 DNA: TGTGCCAGCAGCTGGGATACGAACACCGGGGAGCTGTTTTTT.

This clone showed up just a few times. The chain links TRBV5-8 to TRBJ1-3; tentatively, D is TRBD1 (6 bases). The CDR3 extends over 15 amino acids. CDR1 is SGHTS and CDR2 is YDEGEE in the germline V gene. The V end lost 3 bases, the J end lost 0 bases, and 10 bases lay between the germline ends. The CDR3 sequence is CASSSDSYSGNTIYF. CDR3 nucleotides: TGTGCCAGCAGCTCGGACAGCTACTCTGGAAACACCATATATTTT. Drawing the rest from reference TRBV5-8 and TRBJ1-3, the complete variable domain is EAGVTQSPTHLIKTRGQQATLRCSPISGHTSVYWYQQALGLGLQFLLWYDEGEERNRGNFPPRFSGRQFPNYSSELNVNALELEDSALYLCASSSDSYSGNTIYFGEGSWLTVV.

The rearrangement links TRBV27 to TRBJ1-5; weak D call: TRBD1 (5 bases). Germline V CDR1 and CDR2: MNHEY, SMNVEV (reference sequence). V gave up 9 bases and J gave up 6 bases, with 18 bases separating them. The CDR3 loop spans 14 amino acids. CDR3 loop: CASSGVRAGQPQHF. In DNA, the CDR3 is TGTGCCAGTTCCGGGGTCAGGGCTGGTCAGCCCCAGCATTTT.

To note about this clone: Other DNA sequences within the sample encode an identical CDR3. This chain uses TRBV7-9 with TRBJ2-7, with D maybe TRBD2 (6 bases). Germline assignment: CDR1 SEHNR and CDR2 FQNEAQ (reference sequence). The CDR3 consists of 17 residues. Trimming removed 5 bases from V and 1 base from J, with 21 bases in between. For the CDR3, the DNA is TGTGCCAGCAGCCGGCGGGAAGGAGGGCCCATTTCCTACGAGCAGTACTTC. It yields the protein CASSRREGGPISYEQYF. Using reference TRBV7-9 and TRBJ2-7 for the parts outside the CDR3, the full variable domain is DTGVSQNPRHKITKRGQNVTFRCDPISEHNRLYWYRQTLGQGPEFLTYFQNEAQLEKSRLLSDRFSAERPKGSFSTLEIQRTEQGDSAMYLCASSRREGGPISYEQYFGPGTRLTVT.

This sequence joins TRBV11-2 and TRBJ1-5; D is ambiguous. Germline-derived CDR1 and CDR2 are SGHAT and FQNNGV. The CDR3 runs to 12 residues. V gave up 4 bases and J gave up 6 bases, with 7 bases separating them. The CDR3 bases are TGTGCCAGCAGCTCCTTGGGTCAGCCCCAGCATTTT. Amino acids: CASSSLGQPQHF. The full variable domain, its missing parts supplied by reference TRBV11-2 and TRBJ1-5, is EAGVAQSPRYKIIEKRQSVAFWCNPISGHATLYWYQQILGQGPKLLIQFQNNGVVDDSQLPKDRFSAERLKGVDSTLKIQPAKLEDSAVYLCASSSLGQPQHFGDGTRLSIL.

The chain uses TRBV6-5 and TRBJ1-1; D is unclear. The V end lost 6 bases, the J end lost 8 bases, and 10 bases lay between the germline ends. The germline CDR1 and CDR2 sequences are MNHEY and SVGAGI. This CDR3 spans 11 amino acids. Written as DNA, the CDR3 is TGTGCCAGCAGCCAATGGTGGGAAGCTTTCTTT. This encodes CASSQWWEAFF.

The CDR3, as DNA: TGTGCCAGCAGTGGAGGGGAAATGATGAGTCAGCCCCAGCATTTT. Protein sequence: CASSGGEMMSQPQHF. The chain carries TRBV2 and TRBJ1-5, with D maybe TRBD1 (5 bases). Trimming cost V 4 bases and J 6 bases, with 16 bases left between them. The germline V gene encodes CDR1 SNHLY and CDR2 FYNNEI. There are 15 residues in the CDR3. Based on the CDR3 plus reference TRBV2 and TRBJ1-5, the full variable domain is EPEVTQTPSHQVTQMGQEVILRCVPISNHLYFYWYRQILGQKVEFLVSFYNNEISEKSEIFDDQFSVERPDGSNFTLKIRSTKLEDSAMYFCASSGGEMMSQPQHFGDGTRLSIL.

V and J are TRBV2 and TRBJ2-5, with D perhaps being TRBD1 or TRBD2 (6 bases each). The CDR3 covers 16 residues. CDR1 SNHLY and CDR2 FYNNEI come from the germline V gene. V lost 4 bases, J lost 0 bases, and 15 bases lay in between. CDR3: CASSGGAGSYQETQYF. The CDR3 nucleotides read TGTGCCAGCAGTGGGGGGGCAGGGTCGTACCAAGAGACCCAGTACTTC. Filled out from reference TRBV2 and TRBJ2-5, the complete variable domain reads EPEVTQTPSHQVTQMGQEVILRCVPISNHLYFYWYRQILGQKVEFLVSFYNNEISEKSEIFDDQFSVERPDGSNFTLKIRSTKLEDSAMYFCASSGGAGSYQETQYFGPGTRLLVL.

The V call is TRBV5-4, the J call TRBJ2-7, with 8 bases matching TRBD1. V was clipped by 0 bases and J by 4 bases; unmatched bases: 9. The CDR3 extends over 16 amino acids. Germline CDR1 and CDR2: SGHNT and YYREEE (reference sequence). The CDR3 spells CASSLAARGQSYEQYF. The CDR3 DNA reads as TGTGCCAGCAGCTTGGCAGCCAGGGGGCAAAGTTACGAGCAGTACTTC.

CDR3 DNA: TGCGCCAGCAGCCGAGACCTCAGGGGAGGGGAGACCCAGTACTTC. It specifies CASSRDLRGGETQYF. This chain uses TRBV4-1 with TRBJ2-5; D may be TRBD2 (7 bases). The V end was cut by 4 bases, the J end by 5 bases, with 17 bases between. CDR1 and CDR2 (germline): MGHRA, YSYEKL. The CDR3 extends over 15 amino acids.

The J gene is TRBJ2-1, the V gene TRBV29-1; unclear D gene. Between the trimmed V and J ends, which lost 8 bases and 0 bases, there was a span of 14 bases. The germline CDR1 and CDR2 sequences are SQVTM and ANQGSEA. There are 14 residues in the CDR3. The CDR3 coding sequence is TGCAGCTTGACTCCCACCAGCTCCTACAATGAGCAGTTCTTC. Translating gives CSLTPTSSYNEQFF.